A selection of T cell receptor beta chains follows, all from one sample in a study of cytomegalovirus exposure and HLA in healthy donors. Method: immunoSEQ multiplex PCR; TCRdb's copy keeps in-frame clones and lacks some. The sample lists about 240,000 clones, approximately 86% occurring once. The sequenced material came from PBMCs. These receptors came from a woman under 40 in good health and CMV-seropositive. Each CDR3 is given with its conserved first and last residue. A D gene is named only where the DNA matches it firmly. A row's size may be missing; if present it is once, few, many or a size class.

TRBJ2-5,.,.,TRBV12-1,TGTGCCAGTGCACGAAGGGAGACGGGTCAAGAGACCCAGTACTTC,CASARRETGQETQYF
TRBJ1-1,TRBD1,.,TRBV7-9,TGTGCCAGCAGCCGCGGACAGGGTGGTACTGAAGCTTTCTTT,CASSRGQGGTEAFF
TRBJ1-1,TRBD1,once,TRBV19,TGTGCCAGTAGTATATGGGACACAGGGGGCACTGAAGCTTTCTTT,CASSIWDTGGTEAFF
TRBJ2-1,TRBD2,.,TRBV6-1,TGTGCCAGCAGTGGCGGGACTAGCGGTTACAATGAGCAGTTCTTC,CASSGGTSGYNEQFF
TRBJ2-1,TRBD1,.,TRBV29-1,TGCAGCGTTGGGGACAGGGTATCTGGTGAGCAGTTCTTC,CSVGDRVSGEQFF
TRBJ2-3,.,.,TRBV30,TGTGCCTGGAACCAGCGTACAGATACGCAGTATTTT,CAWNQRTDTQYF
TRBJ2-7,TRBD1,.,TRBV30,TGTGCCTGGGCCGGGACAGCCTACGAGCAGTACTTC,CAWAGTAYEQYF
TRBJ2-2,.,.,TRBV29-1,TGCAGCGTTGAATTTACTAGCCCTGTGTTCTACACCGGGGAGCTGTTTTTT,CSVEFTSPVFYTGELFF
TRBJ2-2,.,.,TRBV9,TGTGCCAGCAGTCTTTTCGGGGAACCCGGGGAGCTGTTTTTT,CASSLFGEPGELFF
TRBJ1-2,TRBD1,once,TRBV15,TGTGCCACTAAGACAGGGGGCTCGACCAACTATGGCTACACCTTC,CATKTGGSTNYGYTF
TRBJ1-1,.,.,TRBV7-3,TGTGCCAGCAGCACTGGGAACACTGAAGCTTTCTTT,CASSTGNTEAFF
TRBJ2-5,TRBD2,.,TRBV7-6,TGTGCCAGCAGCTTAACACGGGTAGCGGGAGAGGAGACCCAGTACTTC,CASSLTRVAGEETQYF
TRBJ1-3,.,.,TRBV18,TGTGCCAGCTCACCCCCGGTCTCTGGAAACACCATATATTTT,CASSPPVSGNTIYF
TRBJ2-5,.,once,TRBV10-3,TGTGCCATCAGTGACAGGGCGGTGGAGACCCAGTACTTC,CAISDRAVETQYF
TRBJ1-2,TRBD1,.,TRBV28,TGTGCCAGCAGGCTCCCACAGGGGGCAAAGGGTGGCTACACCTTC,CASRLPQGAKGGYTF
TRBJ2-2,TRBD2,once,TRBV27,TGTGCCAGCAGCATAGCGGGAGGAGTCACCGGGGAGCTGTTTTTT,CASSIAGGVTGELFF
TRBJ2-7,TRBD2,once,TRBV4-2,TGTGCCAGCAGCCGAAAAGATCTAGCGGGAGGGCCTTCCTACTCCTACGAGCAGTACTTC,CASSRKDLAGGPSYSYEQYF
TRBJ1-2,.,.,TRBV5-1,TGCGCCAGCAGCTTGGACGGGAGCTATGGCTACACCTTC,CASSLDGSYGYTF
TRBJ2-2,.,.,TRBV19,TGTGCCAGTAGTATACAGGCTCGGACCGGGGAGCTGTTTTTT,CASSIQARTGELFF
TRBJ2-1,TRBD2,.,TRBV7-6,TGTGCCAGCAGCTTGGGCGGGGGGTACAATGAGCAGTTCTTC,CASSLGGGYNEQFF
TRBJ1-2,.,.,TRBV28,TGTGCCAGCAGTTCTCACAGAAACTATGGCTACACCTTC,CASSSHRNYGYTF
TRBJ2-1,.,.,TRBV7-9,TGTGCCAGCAGCCGAATAGGGGCAGCTGAGCAGTTCTTC,CASSRIGAAEQFF
TRBJ1-2,TRBD1,.,TRBV6-1,TGTGCCAGTCGACCCCGGGACAGCTATGGCTACACCTTC,CASRPRDSYGYTF
TRBJ2-1,.,.,TRBV11-3,TGTGCCAGCAGCTTGCGCGGGACGCTTGGCTCCTACAATGAGCAGTTCTTC,CASSLRGTLGSYNEQFF
TRBJ2-3,.,.,TRBV9,TGTGCCAGCAGCGTAGGAGGGAGCACAGATACGCAGTATTTT,CASSVGGSTDTQYF
TRBJ2-7,.,.,TRBV20-1,TGCAGTGGACAGGCAATCTACGAGCAGTACTTC,CSGQAIYEQYF
TRBJ1-5,.,.,TRBV4-2,TGTGCCAGCAGCCAAGCGGGGTGGGAACAGCCCCAGCATTTT,CASSQAGWEQPQHF
TRBJ2-7,TRBD2,.,TRBV10-2,TGCGCCAGCAGTGAGACCCCGGGACTAGCAAGTGAGCAGTACTTC,CASSETPGLASEQYF
TRBJ1-4,.,.,TRBV7-8,TGTGCCAGCAGCTTAGTTCCTCCGGGTGCAACTAATGAAAAACTGTTTTTT,CASSLVPPGATNEKLFF
TRBJ2-7,.,.,TRBV6-1,TGTGCCAGCAGTGAAGAGGCGGATTCCTACGAGCAGTACTTC,CASSEEADSYEQYF
TRBJ2-7,TRBD2,.,TRBV4-1,TGCGCCAGCAGCCAAGATCCCGAGCGGGGGTCCTACGAGCAGTACTTC,CASSQDPERGSYEQYF
TRBJ1-5,TRBD1,.,TRBV9,TGTGCCAGCAGCGTAGAGGGGGCTGGTCAGCCCCAGCATTTT,CASSVEGAGQPQHF
TRBJ2-5,TRBD2,.,TRBV11-3,TGTGCCAGCAGCTCACGACTAGCGGGAGTGCAAGAGACCCAGTACTTC,CASSSRLAGVQETQYF
TRBJ1-3,.,few,TRBV29-1,TGCAGCATACAGGTCAGCTCTGGAAACACCATATATTTT,CSIQVSSGNTIYF
TRBJ1-5,.,.,TRBV4-2,TGTGCCAGCAGCCAAGAATATCGGCAGGGCTATCAGCCCCAGCATTTT,CASSQEYRQGYQPQHF
TRBJ2-1,TRBD2,few,TRBV19,TGTGCCAGTAGTATTGGACTAGCGGGAGCTTACAATGAGCAGTTCTTC,CASSIGLAGAYNEQFF
TRBJ1-1,.,once,TRBV7-9,TGTGCCAGCAGCCGAGGCAGGGGCCGAGGGACTAAAGCTTTCTTT,CASSRGRGRGTKAFF
TRBJ2-5,TRBD1,.,TRBV6-1,TGTGCCAGCAGGGAACAGGGGGCCGCTGAGACCCAGTACTTC,CASREQGAAETQYF
TRBJ2-1,TRBD2,few,TRBV6-4,TGTGCCAGCAGTGAGGGACTAGCGGGAGATGAGCAGTTCTTC,CASSEGLAGDEQFF
TRBJ1-1,TRBD1,.,TRBV29-1,TGCAGCGTCTTGACAGGGCCTGAAGCTTTCTTT,CSVLTGPEAFF
TRBJ2-2,TRBD1,.,TRBV5-1,TGCGCCAGCAGCGTACAGGGGCACACCGGGGAGCTGTTTTTT,CASSVQGHTGELFF